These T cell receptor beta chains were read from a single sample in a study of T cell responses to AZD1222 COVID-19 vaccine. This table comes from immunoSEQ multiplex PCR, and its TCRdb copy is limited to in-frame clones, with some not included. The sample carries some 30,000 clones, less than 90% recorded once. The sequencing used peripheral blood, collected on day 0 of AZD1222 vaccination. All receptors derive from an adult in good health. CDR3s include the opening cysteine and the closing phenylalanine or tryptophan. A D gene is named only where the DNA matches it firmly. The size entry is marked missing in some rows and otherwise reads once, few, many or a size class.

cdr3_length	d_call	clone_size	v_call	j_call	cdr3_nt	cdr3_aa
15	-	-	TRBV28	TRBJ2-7	TGTGCCAGCAGTCCCCCTTATGAGAGAACCTACGAGCAGTACTTC	CASSPPYERTYEQYF
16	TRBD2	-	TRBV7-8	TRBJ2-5	TGTGCCAGCAGCTTAGGGGGAGGCGGGAGCTGGGAGACCCAGTACTTC	CASSLGGGGSWETQYF
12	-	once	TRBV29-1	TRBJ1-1	TGCAGCGCCTCCGGAGTTTCTACTGAAGCTTTCTTT	CSASGVSTEAFF
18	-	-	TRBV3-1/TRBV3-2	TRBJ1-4	TGTGCCAGCAGCCAAGTCCGGCCGGACAATGCAACTAATGAAAAACTGTTTTTT	CASSQVRPDNATNEKLFF
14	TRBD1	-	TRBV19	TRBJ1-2	TGTGCCAGTAGTCCAACAGGGGGCGCGAGTCTCTACACCTTC	CASSPTGGASLYTF
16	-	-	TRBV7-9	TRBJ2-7	TGTGCCAGCAGCCCCCGTGGGGCCGCGAGCTCCTACGAGCAGTACTTC	CASSPRGAASSYEQYF
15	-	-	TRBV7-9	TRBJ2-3	TGTGCCAGCAGGAGGACAGCCGGTCTCACAGATACGCAGTATTTT	CASRRTAGLTDTQYF
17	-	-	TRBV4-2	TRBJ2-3	TGTGCCAGCAGCCAAGATCTGGGGGAGGCCTCCACAGATACGCAGTATTTT	CASSQDLGEASTDTQYF
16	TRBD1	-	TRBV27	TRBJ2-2	TGTGCCAGCAGTTCCCGACAGGGTCGGAACACCGGGGAGCTGTTTTTT	CASSSRQGRNTGELFF
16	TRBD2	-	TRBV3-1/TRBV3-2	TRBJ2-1	TGTGCCAGCAGCCGGGACGAAGCGGGGGGGCCAGATGAGCAGTTCTTC	CASSRDEAGGPDEQFF
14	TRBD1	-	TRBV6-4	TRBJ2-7	TGTGCCAGCAGTGACTCGGACAGGGCCTACGAGCAGTACTTC	CASSDSDRAYEQYF
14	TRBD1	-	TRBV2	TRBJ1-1	TGTGCCAGCAGGGACAGGGGAAGGAACACTGAAGCTTTCTTT	CASRDRGRNTEAFF
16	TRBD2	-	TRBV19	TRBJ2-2	TGTGCCAGTAGTTCCTTAGCGGGCGTGAACACCGGGGAGCTGTTTTTT	CASSSLAGVNTGELFF
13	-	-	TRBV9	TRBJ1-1	TGTGCCAGCAGCGCAGGGGTAGGGACTGAAGCTTTCTTT	CASSAGVGTEAFF
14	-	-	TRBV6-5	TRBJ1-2	TGTGCCAGCAGTTACTCTGCTGGGGAGTATGGCTACACCTTC	CASSYSAGEYGYTF
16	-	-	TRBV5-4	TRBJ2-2	TGTGCCAGCAGCCCCGGAGGCGACAGAGGACCCGGGGAGCTGTTTTTT	CASSPGGDRGPGELFF
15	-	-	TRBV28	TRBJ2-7	TGTGCCAGCAGTTTAGGTCTAGACGGAGCCTACGAGCAGTACTTC	CASSLGLDGAYEQYF
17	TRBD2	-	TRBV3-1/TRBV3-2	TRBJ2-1	TGTGCCAGCAGCCAAGATGCCGGGACTAGCGAGTACAATGAGCAGTTCTTC	CASSQDAGTSEYNEQFF
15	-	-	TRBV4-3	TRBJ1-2	TGCGCCAGCAGCCAAGATTCGGCGGCTAACTATGGCTACACCTTC	CASSQDSAANYGYTF
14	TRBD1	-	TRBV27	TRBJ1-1	TGTGCCAGGGGATTCAGACAGGGGCACACTGAAGCTTTCTTT	CARGFRQGHTEAFF
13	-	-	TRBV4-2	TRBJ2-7	TGTGCCAGCAGCCGGGAAGGGCCCTCCGAGCAGTACTTC	CASSREGPSEQYF
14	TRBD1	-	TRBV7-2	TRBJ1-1	TGTGCCAGCAGCCTATTGACAGGGCTAACTGAAGCTTTCTTT	CASSLLTGLTEAFF
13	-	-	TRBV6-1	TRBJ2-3	TGTGCCAGCAGTGAATCGGGACTCGGTACGCAGTATTTT	CASSESGLGTQYF
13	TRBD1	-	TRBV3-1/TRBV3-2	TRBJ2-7	TGTGCCAGCAGCCAAGCAGGGGGCTACGAGCAGTACTTC	CASSQAGGYEQYF
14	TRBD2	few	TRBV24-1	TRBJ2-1	TGTGCCACCAGTGGACTAGCCGCCTACAATGAGCAGTTCTTC	CATSGLAAYNEQFF
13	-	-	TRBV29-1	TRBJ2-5	TGCAGCGTTGAAGCTGGCCGGGAACAGACCCAGTACTTC	CSVEAGREQTQYF
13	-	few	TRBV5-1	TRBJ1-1	TGCGCCAGCAGTTGGGGAAAGAACACTGAAGCTTTCTTT	CASSWGKNTEAFF
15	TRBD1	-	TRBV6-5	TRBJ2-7	TGTGCCAGCAGGTACGGCCCCGGACAGGTCAACGAGCAGTACTTC	CASRYGPGQVNEQYF
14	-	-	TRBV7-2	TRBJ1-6	TGTGCCAGCACCCCCCTGGGCGGGAACTCACCCCTCCACTTT	CASTPLGGNSPLHF
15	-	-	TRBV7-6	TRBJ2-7	TGTGCCAGCAGCCTCTCGCAAGGTACTACCTACGAGCAGTACTTC	CASSLSQGTTYEQYF
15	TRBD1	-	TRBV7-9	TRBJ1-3	TGTGCCAGCAGCTTAACAGGGGTTGCTGGAAACACCATATATTTT	CASSLTGVAGNTIYF
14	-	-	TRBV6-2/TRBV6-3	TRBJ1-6	TGTGCCAGCAGTTTCGCAGGGTGGGGTTCACCCCTCCACTTT	CASSFAGWGSPLHF
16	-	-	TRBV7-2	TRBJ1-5	TGTGCCAGCAGCTTAGGGAGGACATCCGGGAATCAGCCCCAGCATTTT	CASSLGRTSGNQPQHF
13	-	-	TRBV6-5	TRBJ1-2	TGTGCCAGCAGCCCCCAGGGGAACTATGGCTACACCTTC	CASSPQGNYGYTF
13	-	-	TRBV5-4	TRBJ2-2	TGTGCCAGCAGTTTGGCGAACACCGGGGAGCTGTTTTTT	CASSLANTGELFF
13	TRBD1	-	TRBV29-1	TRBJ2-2	TGCAGCGTACGACAGGGGTCCACCGGGGAGCTGTTTTTT	CSVRQGSTGELFF
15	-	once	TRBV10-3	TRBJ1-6	TGTGCCATCAAAGGCGCAGGGACGTATAATTCACCCCTCCACTTT	CAIKGAGTYNSPLHF
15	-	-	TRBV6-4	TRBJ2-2	TGTGCCAGCAGTGACTCCGAGGGGGATACCGGGGAGCTGTTTTTT	CASSDSEGDTGELFF
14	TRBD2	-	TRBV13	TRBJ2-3	TGTGCCAGCAGCAATAGCGGGAGCGGGGATACGCAGTATTTT	CASSNSGSGDTQYF
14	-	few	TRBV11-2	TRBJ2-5	TGTGCCAGCAGCTTCGGGACAAGACAAGAGACCCAGTACTTC	CASSFGTRQETQYF
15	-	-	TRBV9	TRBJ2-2	TGTGCCAGCTCCCGGAGCGGGCTGAACACCGGGGAGCTGTTTTTT	CASSRSGLNTGELFF
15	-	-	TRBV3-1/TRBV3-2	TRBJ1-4	TGTGCCAGCAGCCTTGGGGGGGCTCGGGTGGAAAAACTGTTTTTT	CASSLGGARVEKLFF
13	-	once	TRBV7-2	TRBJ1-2	TGTGCCAGCAGCTCCGGGGGGGACTATGGCTACACCTTC	CASSSGGDYGYTF
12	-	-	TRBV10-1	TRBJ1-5	TGCGCCAGCAGTGAGTCAGGCCGGCCCCAGCATTTT	CASSESGRPQHF
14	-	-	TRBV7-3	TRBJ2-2	TGTGCCAGCAGCTTAAGGAGGGAATCCGGGGAGCTGTTTTTT	CASSLRRESGELFF
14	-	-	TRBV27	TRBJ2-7	TGTGCCAGCAGATCGGACTCATCTGGGGACGAGCAGTACTTC	CASRSDSSGDEQYF
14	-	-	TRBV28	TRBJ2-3	TGTGCCAGCAGTCGAGGATCCCGACCAGATACGCAGTATTTT	CASSRGSRPDTQYF
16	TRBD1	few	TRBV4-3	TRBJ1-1	TGCGCCAGCAGCCTCAAGTACGGGACAGGGAACACTGAAGCTTTCTTT	CASSLKYGTGNTEAFF
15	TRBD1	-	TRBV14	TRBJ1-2	TGTGCCAGCAGCCCCGGACAGGGAGCTAACTATGGCTACACCTTC	CASSPGQGANYGYTF
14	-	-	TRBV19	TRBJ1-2	TGTGCCAGTAGTACTCACAGGGCTAACTATGGCTACACCTTC	CASSTHRANYGYTF
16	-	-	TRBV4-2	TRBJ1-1	TGTGCCAGCAGCCAAGAATCCACACGAGTGAACACTGAAGCTTTCTTT	CASSQESTRVNTEAFF
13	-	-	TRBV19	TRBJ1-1	TGTGCCAGTAGTATTTGGGGGCGTACTGAAGCTTTCTTT	CASSIWGRTEAFF
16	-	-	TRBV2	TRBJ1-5	TGTGCCAGCAGTGCGACAGTGACTTATAGCAATCAGCCCCAGCATTTT	CASSATVTYSNQPQHF
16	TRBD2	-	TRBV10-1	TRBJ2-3	TGCGCCAGCAGCAAGACTAGCGGGGGAGGCACAGATACGCAGTATTTT	CASSKTSGGGTDTQYF
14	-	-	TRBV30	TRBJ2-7	TGTGCCTGGAGTGGCGGGGGCCGAACCTACGAGCAGTACTTC	CAWSGGGRTYEQYF